A selection of T cell receptor beta chains follows, all from one sample in a study of blood T cell repertoires in COVID-19. Generated by immunoSEQ multiplex PCR, the TCRdb table keeps only in-frame clones and is missing some. Counted here are about 130,000 clones, roughly 83% occurring once; the ten biggest clones make up around 10%. The material sequenced was PBMCs or T cells enriched from blood (not recorded which). Source of these receptors: a man aged 50 or older who had recovered from COVID-19. Both conserved end residues are part of each CDR3. The D gene is left open where the match is weak. Expanded clones get a size class; other rows say once, few or many, or leave the size out.

>.|TRBJ1-2|TRBV28|.
TGTGCCAGCAGTCTCCCGGACAGTTCCTATGGCTACACCTTC
CASSLPDSSYGYTF
>TRBD1|TRBJ2-1|TRBV7-3|.
TGTGCCAGCAGCGTGGAAGGAGCCGGGACAGATAAGTTCTTC
CASSVEGAGTDKFF
>.|TRBJ1-6|TRBV9|.
TGTGCCAGCAGCGTGACAGGCGCGGATTCACCCCTCCACTTT
CASSVTGADSPLHF
>TRBD1|TRBJ2-7|TRBV7-9|.
TGTGCCAGCAGCGTACAGGGGGCGGGTTCCTACGAGCAGTACTTC
CASSVQGAGSYEQYF
>.|TRBJ2-6|TRBV28|.
TGTGCCAGCAGTAGACTGATCTCTGGGGCCAACGTCCTGACTTTC
CASSRLISGANVLTF
>.|TRBJ1-2|TRBV9|.
TGTGCCAGCAGCGTAGGACATCAAGATGGCTACACCTTC
CASSVGHQDGYTF
>.|TRBJ1-2|TRBV7-8|.
TGTGCCAGCAGCTTAGGAGGGGGCTATGGCTACACCTTC
CASSLGGGYGYTF
>TRBD1|TRBJ1-3|TRBV7-9|.
TGTGCCAGCAGCTTTGCCCGTCCGGGTCTGGGACAGGAGTATTTT
CASSFARPGLGQEYF
>.|TRBJ1-1|TRBV28|.
TGTGCCAGCAGTTTTCATCAGGGTTCGGGGGGCACTGAAGCTTTCTTT
CASSFHQGSGGTEAFF
>TRBD1|TRBJ1-6|TRBV9|few
TGTGCCAGCAGCGCCTCTCTAGGGACACAGGGGAATTCACCCCTCCACTTT
CASSASLGTQGNSPLHF
>.|TRBJ2-7|TRBV4-1|.
TGCGCCAGCAGCCAATTCGACTCCACCGGCTACGAGCAGTACTTC
CASSQFDSTGYEQYF